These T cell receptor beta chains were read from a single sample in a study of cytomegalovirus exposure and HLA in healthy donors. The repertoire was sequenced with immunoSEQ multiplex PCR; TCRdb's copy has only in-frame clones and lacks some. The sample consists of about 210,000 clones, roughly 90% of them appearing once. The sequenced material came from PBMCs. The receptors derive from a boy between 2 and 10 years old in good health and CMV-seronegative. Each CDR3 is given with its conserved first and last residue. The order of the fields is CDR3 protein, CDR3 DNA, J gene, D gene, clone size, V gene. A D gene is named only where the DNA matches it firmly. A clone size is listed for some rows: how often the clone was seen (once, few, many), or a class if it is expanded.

CASSPQGRDEQYF TGTGCCAGCAGCCCACAGGGCAGGGACGAGCAGTACTTC TRBJ2-7 NA few TRBV14
CASEPDRVNYGYTF TGTGCCAGCGAACCGGACAGGGTTAACTATGGCTACACCTTC TRBJ1-2 TRBD1 NA TRBV2
CASSLVPGQGYGYTF TGCGCCAGCAGCTTAGTTCCGGGACAGGGTTATGGCTACACCTTC TRBJ1-2 TRBD1 NA TRBV4-1
CSSSHDPGREFF TGTTCCAGCAGCCACGACCCGGGGAGGGAGTTCTTC TRBJ2-1 TRBD2 NA TRBV7-9
CASRWGEISSPLHF TGTGCCAGTCGTTGGGGGGAGATAAGCTCACCCCTCCACTTT TRBJ1-6 NA once TRBV27
CASSLAGGPSHTEAFF TGCGCCAGCAGCTTGGCCGGGGGACCCTCACACACTGAAGCTTTCTTT TRBJ1-1 NA NA TRBV5-1
CAWSPSQLNSPLHF TGTGCCTGGAGTCCGTCTCAACTTAATTCACCCCTCCACTTT TRBJ1-6 NA NA TRBV30
CASSPPRQGSYEQYF TGTGCCAGCTCACCACCCCGACAGGGATCCTACGAGCAGTACTTC TRBJ2-7 TRBD1 NA TRBV18
CASSLESGGPGELFF TGTGCCAGCAGCTTAGAAAGCGGGGGGCCCGGGGAGCTGTTTTTT TRBJ2-2 TRBD2 NA TRBV7-9
CASSPNPQGGTGELFF TGTGCCAGCAGCCCAAACCCCCAGGGAGGCACCGGGGAGCTGTTTTTT TRBJ2-2 NA NA TRBV7-3
CATQGQGYTQPQHF TGTGCCACTCAAGGACAGGGCTATACTCAGCCCCAGCATTTT TRBJ1-5 TRBD1 NA TRBV19
CASRAASGSVETQYF TGTGCCAGCAGGGCGGCTAGCGGGAGCGTAGAGACCCAGTACTTC TRBJ2-5 TRBD2 NA TRBV7-3
CASSPNAGGSHTEAFF TGCGCCAGCAGCCCTAACGCGGGGGGTTCCCACACTGAAGCTTTCTTT TRBJ1-1 NA once TRBV4-1
CASSSGLAGVTDTQYF TGTGCCAGCAGCTCCGGACTAGCGGGTGTTACAGATACGCAGTATTTT TRBJ2-3 TRBD2 NA TRBV7-2
CASSVDPFGSGQGSYGYTF TGTGCCAGCAGCGTAGACCCTTTCGGTTCGGGACAGGGAAGCTATGGCTACACCTTC TRBJ1-2 TRBD1 NA TRBV9
CASSPRGRSTDTQYF TGTGCCAGCAGCCCCAGGGGACGAAGCACAGATACGCAGTATTTT TRBJ2-3 NA NA TRBV7-3
CASSPAGTVQETQYF TGTGCCAGCAGCCCGGCCGGGACTGTGCAAGAGACCCAGTACTTC TRBJ2-5 NA NA TRBV7-2
CASSLAGTTEETQYF TGTGCCAGCAGCTTAGCCGGGACTACAGAAGAGACCCAGTACTTC TRBJ2-5 TRBD2 NA TRBV7-9
CASSIRGAGANQPQHF TGTGCCAGTAGTATCCGAGGCGCAGGGGCAAATCAGCCCCAGCATTTT TRBJ1-5 NA NA TRBV19
CASSITGTSTGGTQYF TGTGCCAGTAGCATCACCGGGACTAGTACCGGGGGTACGCAGTATTTT TRBJ2-3 TRBD2 NA TRBV19
CASSFDILSTDTQYF TGCGCCAGCAGCTTTGACATTCTTAGCACAGATACGCAGTATTTT TRBJ2-3 NA NA TRBV5-1
CASSPPGTENYGYTF TGTGCCAGCAGCCCCCCAGGGACAGAAAACTATGGCTACACCTTC TRBJ1-2 TRBD1 NA TRBV5-4
CASRTGMYSNQPQHF TGTGCCAGCCGGACAGGAATGTATAGCAATCAGCCCCAGCATTTT TRBJ1-5 TRBD1 NA TRBV28
CASSTLAGDTDTQYF TGTGCCAGCAGCACCCTAGCGGGGGACACAGATACGCAGTATTTT TRBJ2-3 TRBD2 NA TRBV7-8
CASSSGGGKETQYF TGTGCCAGCAGCTCCGGTGGGGGGAAAGAGACCCAGTACTTC TRBJ2-5 NA NA TRBV7-9
CASNRQAPRETQYF TGTGCCAGCAACCGACAGGCCCCCCGAGAGACCCAGTACTTC TRBJ2-5 NA NA TRBV2
CASSTPRDRFSQETQYF TGTGCCAGCAGCACCCCCCGGGACAGGTTTTCCCAAGAGACCCAGTACTTC TRBJ2-5 TRBD1 NA TRBV7-9
CATSLRTASTDTQYF TGTGCCACCAGCTTACGGACAGCTAGCACAGATACGCAGTATTTT TRBJ2-3 NA NA TRBV15
CASSKEGREPLLNQPQHF TGTGCCAGCAGCAAAGAGGGCAGGGAACCACTGTTAAATCAGCCCCAGCATTTT TRBJ1-5 NA NA TRBV21-1
CAISNRGDTGELFF TGTGCCATCAGCAACAGGGGTGACACCGGGGAGCTGTTTTTT TRBJ2-2 TRBD1 few TRBV10-3
CASRAGGYNEQFF TGCGCCAGCAGGGCGGGAGGCTACAATGAGCAGTTCTTC TRBJ2-1 TRBD2 NA TRBV10-2
CASSLQRRAGGYTF TGTGCCAGCAGTTTACAACGAAGGGCGGGGGGCTACACCTTC TRBJ1-2 NA NA TRBV28
CASSIVAGVGEQYF TGTGCCAGCAGTATAGTAGCGGGAGTGGGCGAGCAGTACTTC TRBJ2-7 TRBD2 NA TRBV27
CATRGTLDEAFF TGTGCCACCCGGGGTACGTTAGATGAAGCTTTCTTT TRBJ1-1 NA NA TRBV10-3
CASRRLAGLSYEQYF TGTGCCAGCAGGAGGCTAGCGGGACTCTCCTACGAGCAGTACTTC TRBJ2-7 TRBD2 NA TRBV28
CASSLVGASGDGETIYF TGCGCCAGCAGCTTGGTAGGCGCCTCAGGGGACGGAGAAACCATATATTTT TRBJ1-3 NA NA TRBV5-1
CASSQGRVNTEAFF TGTGCCAGCAGCCAGGGAAGGGTGAACACTGAAGCTTTCTTT TRBJ1-1 NA few TRBV6-5
CASSSDRGAGYTF TGTGCCAGCAGTTCTGACAGGGGCGCTGGCTACACCTTC TRBJ1-2 TRBD1 once TRBV27
CASRAGTALGTEAFF TGTGCCAGCAGAGCCGGGACAGCTTTGGGCACTGAAGCTTTCTTT TRBJ1-1 TRBD1 NA TRBV6-5
CASLSSARGVRPQHF TGTGCCAGTTTAAGTAGTGCCAGAGGCGTACGGCCCCAGCATTTT TRBJ1-5 NA NA TRBV19